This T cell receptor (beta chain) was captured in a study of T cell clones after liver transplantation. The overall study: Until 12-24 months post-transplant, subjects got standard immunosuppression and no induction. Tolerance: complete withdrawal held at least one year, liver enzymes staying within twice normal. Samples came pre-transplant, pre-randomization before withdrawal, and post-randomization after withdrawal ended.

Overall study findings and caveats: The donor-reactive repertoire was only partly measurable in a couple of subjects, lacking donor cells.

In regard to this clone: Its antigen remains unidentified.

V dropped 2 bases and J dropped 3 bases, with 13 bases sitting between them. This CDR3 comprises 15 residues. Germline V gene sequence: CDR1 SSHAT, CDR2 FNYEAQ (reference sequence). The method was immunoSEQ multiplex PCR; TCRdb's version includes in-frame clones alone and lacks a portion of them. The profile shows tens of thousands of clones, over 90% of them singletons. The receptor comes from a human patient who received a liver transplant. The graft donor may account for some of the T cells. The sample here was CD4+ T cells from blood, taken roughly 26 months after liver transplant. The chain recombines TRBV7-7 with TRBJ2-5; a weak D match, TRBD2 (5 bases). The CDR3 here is CASSLSPSGKETQYF. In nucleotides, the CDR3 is TGTGCCAGCAGCTTATCCCCCAGCGGAAAAGAGACCCAGTACTTC.